The 8 T cell receptor beta chains below come from one sample, sequenced in a study of cytomegalovirus exposure and HLA in healthy donors. PCR employed 60 Vbeta and 13 Jbeta primers. Profiling relied on immunoSEQ multiplex PCR, and the TCRdb table lists in-frame clones only, not all of them. The sample includes 75,000 to 100,000 clones, around 73% of them seen just once. The sequenced sample consisted of PBMCs. These TCRs come from a man aged 35 to 55 in good health and CMV-seronegative.

This clone was seen a single time. This chain uses TRBV6-5 with TRBJ2-5; 7 positions match TRBD1. The end of the DNA fits TRBJ2-7 better, so the J call may be wrong. The CDR3 has 15 residues. Germline assignment: CDR1 MNHEY and CDR2 SVGAGI. The CDR3 protein is CASSYGSGQTYEQYF. Written as DNA, the CDR3 is TGTGCCAGCAGTTACGGGTCGGGACAGACCTACGAGCAGTACTTC.

CDR3 amino acids: CASSSRGQTNTGELFF. The CDR3 DNA reads as TGTGCCAGCAGCTCTCGGGGACAGACGAACACCGGGGAGCTGTTTTTT. This rearrangement joins TRBV11-3 to TRBJ2-2, with TRBD1 matching 7 bases. J gave up 0 bases and V 4 bases, and 5 bases lay outside the gene matches. Germline CDR1 reads SGHNT; CDR2 reads YENEEA. CDR3 length: 16 amino acids.

In this sample, this clone turned up a few times. The chain employs TRBV5-4 and TRBJ2-3; possible D gene TRBD1, 5 bases. V lost 4 bases and J 0 bases, leaving 12 bases between the germline ends. This CDR3 spans 15 amino acids. Germline V lookup: CDR1 SGHNT, CDR2 YYREEE (reference sequence). CDR3 DNA: TGTGCCAGCAGCACGACAGTTAGTAGCACAGATACGCAGTATTTT. It encodes CASSTTVSSTDTQYF.

In its sample, this clone was seen a few times. The genes are TRBV6-6 and TRBJ1-4; possibly TRBD1 for D (6 bases). Germline CDR1 and CDR2: MNHNY and SVGAGI (reference sequence). Trimming left V 4 bases short and J 13 bases short, with 13 bases between. The CDR3 is 12 amino acids. CDR3 in amino acids: CASSWEQGGLFF. The CDR3 nucleotides read TGTGCCAGCAGTTGGGAACAGGGTGGACTGTTTTTT.

The rearrangement links TRBV7-3 to TRBJ2-2; the match to TRBD1 covers 12 bases. The CDR3 has 15 residues. Germline lookup yields CDR1 SGHTA and CDR2 FQGTGA. The trim removed 3 bases at V and 6 bases at J, leaving 2 bases unmatched. The CDR3 here is CASSLGTGGSGELFF. The CDR3 region has the DNA TGTGCCAGCAGCTTGGGGACAGGGGGCTCCGGGGAGCTGTTTTTT.

The gene calls are TRBV7-3 and TRBJ1-1; 7 nucleotides agree with TRBD1. The trim removed 5 bases at V and 1 base at J, leaving 13 bases unmatched. The germline V gene has CDR1 SGHTA and CDR2 FQGTGA. There are 17 residues in the CDR3. The CDR3: CASSPRGGGAGNTEAFF. CDR3 DNA: TGTGCCAGCAGCCCACGAGGAGGGGGCGCGGGGAACACTGAAGCTTTCTTT.

This chain uses TRBV19 with TRBJ1-2; 8 bases line up with TRBD1. Per germline, CDR1 LNHDA and CDR2 SQIVND (reference sequence). V lost 6 bases to trimming and J lost 1 base; unmatched junction nucleotides: 7. This CDR3 contains 15 residues. The CDR3 sequence is CASRSDRGVNYGYTF. The CDR3 nucleotides are TGTGCCAGTAGGAGCGACAGGGGCGTTAACTATGGCTACACCTTC.

The chain links TRBV19 to TRBJ2-2; D call uncertain. The CDR3 totals 15 residues. CDR1 and CDR2 from the germline V gene are LNHDA and SQIVND (reference sequence). Trimming removed 3 bases from V and 3 bases from J, with 11 bases in between. The CDR3 here is CASSIPFGYTGELFF. The CDR3 DNA reads as TGTGCCAGTAGTATCCCCTTCGGTTACACCGGGGAGCTGTTTTTT.